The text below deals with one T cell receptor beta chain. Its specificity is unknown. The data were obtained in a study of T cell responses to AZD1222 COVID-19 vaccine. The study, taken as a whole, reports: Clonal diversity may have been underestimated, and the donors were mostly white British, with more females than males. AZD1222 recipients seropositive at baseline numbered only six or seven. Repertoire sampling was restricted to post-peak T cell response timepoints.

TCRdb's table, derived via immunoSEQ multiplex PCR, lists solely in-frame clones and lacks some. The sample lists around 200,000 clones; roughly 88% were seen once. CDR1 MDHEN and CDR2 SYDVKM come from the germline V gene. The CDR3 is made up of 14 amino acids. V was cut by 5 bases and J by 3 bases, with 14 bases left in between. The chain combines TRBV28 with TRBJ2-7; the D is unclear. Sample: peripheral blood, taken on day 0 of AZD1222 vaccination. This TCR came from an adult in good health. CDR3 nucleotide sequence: TGTGCCAGCAGTCCCCGGCACAGTGACTACGAGCAGTACTTC. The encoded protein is CASSPRHSDYEQYF.